This T cell receptor (beta chain) was profiled in a study of blood T cell repertoires in COVID-19. Study information: Material from acute and convalescent COVID-19 was sourced from the United States, Italy and Spain. From T cells, B-cell-depleted T cells, or PBMCs came the material, which was cDNA or gDNA.

Original processing notes: Reference gene primer amplification in the assay estimated nucleated cell counts. This table comes from immunoSEQ multiplex PCR, and its TCRdb copy is limited to in-frame clones, with some not included. The V and J calls and the clone size are those of that table, but D and trimming were determined from the DNA. The sample lists more than 70,000 clones; around 88% were seen once. V was shortened by 4 bases and J by 4 bases, with 10 bases between the two germline ends. The CDR3 consists of 13 residues. Germline-derived CDR1 and CDR2 are SGHRS and YFSETQ. Sequences were obtained from peripheral blood. The TCR comes from a man of 80 years or more with active or convalescent COVID-19. The rearrangement links TRBV5-1 to TRBJ2-3; D perhaps matches TRBD2 (6 bases). CDR3 loop: CASSVGSPDTQYF. CDR3 DNA sequence: TGCGCCAGCAGCGTCGGGAGCCCAGATACGCAGTATTTT.